The sequence of this T cell receptor beta chain was determined in a study of metastatic and nonmetastatic thyroid tumors. Study-level background: For malignant and benign thyroid patients, tumor or nodule tissue and blood were the sources whose repertoires were compared. The study's findings and limits: Versus benign nodules, malignant thyroid tumors reportedly had significantly higher TCR beta diversity, in blood and tumor.

This clone was seen many times. Its target is not known. No treatment had been given to any patient before thyroid surgery. In the original workflow: Building a distant-metastasis classifier for papillary thyroid cancer drew on CDR3 differences across clinicopathological groups. TCRdb used MiXCR to call clones anew from the PCR reads. These V and J calls derive from TCRdb rather than the authors' analysis. In the table there are approximately 90,000 clones, 8.6% of which are singletons. Between the trimmed V and J ends, which lost 2 bases and 0 bases, there was a span of 13 bases. Germline-derived CDR1 and CDR2 are MGHRA and YSYEKL. The CDR3 loop spans 16 amino acids.

Sequenced sample: blood. The chain is built from TRBV4-1 and TRBJ1-2, with D perhaps matching TRBD1 (6 bases). This TCR was recovered from a female donor with papillary thyroid cancer or a benign thyroid nodule (not recorded which). Some clones in this sample may be carry-over from other donors' samples. The CDR3 loop reads CASSQMDRKTNYGYTF. The DNA of the CDR3 is TGCGCCAGCAGCCAAATGGACAGAAAAACTAACTATGGCTACACCTTC.